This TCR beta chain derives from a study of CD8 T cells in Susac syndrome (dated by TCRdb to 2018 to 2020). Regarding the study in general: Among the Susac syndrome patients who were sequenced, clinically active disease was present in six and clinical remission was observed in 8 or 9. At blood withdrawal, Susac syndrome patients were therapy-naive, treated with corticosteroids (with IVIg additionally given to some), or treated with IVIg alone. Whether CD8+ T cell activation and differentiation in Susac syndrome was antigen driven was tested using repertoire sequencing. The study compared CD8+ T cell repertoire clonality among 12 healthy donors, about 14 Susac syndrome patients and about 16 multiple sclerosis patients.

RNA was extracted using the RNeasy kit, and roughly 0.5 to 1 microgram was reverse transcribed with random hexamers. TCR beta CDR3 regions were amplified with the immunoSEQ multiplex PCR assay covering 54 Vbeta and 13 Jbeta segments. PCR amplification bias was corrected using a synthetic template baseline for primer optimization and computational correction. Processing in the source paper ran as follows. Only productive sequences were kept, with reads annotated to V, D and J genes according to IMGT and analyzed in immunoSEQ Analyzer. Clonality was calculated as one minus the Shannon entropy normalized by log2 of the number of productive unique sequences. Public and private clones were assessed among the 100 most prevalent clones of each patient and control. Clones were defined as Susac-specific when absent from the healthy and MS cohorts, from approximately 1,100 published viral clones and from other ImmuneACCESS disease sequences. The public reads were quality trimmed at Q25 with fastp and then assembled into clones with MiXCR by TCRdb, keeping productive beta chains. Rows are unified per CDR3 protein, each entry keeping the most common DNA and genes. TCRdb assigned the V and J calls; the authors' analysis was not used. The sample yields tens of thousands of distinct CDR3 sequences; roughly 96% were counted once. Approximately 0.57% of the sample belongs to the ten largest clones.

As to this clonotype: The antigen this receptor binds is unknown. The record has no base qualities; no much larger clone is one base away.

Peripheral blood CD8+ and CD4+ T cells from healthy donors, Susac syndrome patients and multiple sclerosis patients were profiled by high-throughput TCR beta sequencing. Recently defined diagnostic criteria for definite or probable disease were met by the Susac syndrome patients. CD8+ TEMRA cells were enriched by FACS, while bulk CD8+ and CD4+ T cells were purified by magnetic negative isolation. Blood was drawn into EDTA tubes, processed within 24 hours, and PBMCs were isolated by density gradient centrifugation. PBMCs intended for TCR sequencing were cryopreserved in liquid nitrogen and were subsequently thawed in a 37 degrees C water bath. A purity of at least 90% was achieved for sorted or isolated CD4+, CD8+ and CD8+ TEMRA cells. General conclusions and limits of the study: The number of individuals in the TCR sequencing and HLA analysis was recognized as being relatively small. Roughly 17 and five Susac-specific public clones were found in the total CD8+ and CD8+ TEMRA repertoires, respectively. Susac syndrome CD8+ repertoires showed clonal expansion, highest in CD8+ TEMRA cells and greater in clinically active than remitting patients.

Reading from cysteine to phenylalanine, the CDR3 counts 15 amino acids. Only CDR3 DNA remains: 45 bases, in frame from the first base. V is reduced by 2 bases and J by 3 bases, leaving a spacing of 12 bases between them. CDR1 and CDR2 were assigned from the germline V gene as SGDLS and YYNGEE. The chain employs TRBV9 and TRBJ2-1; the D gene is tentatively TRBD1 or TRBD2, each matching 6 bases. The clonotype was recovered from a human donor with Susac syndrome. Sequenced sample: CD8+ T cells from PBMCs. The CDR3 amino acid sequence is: CASSVFEGGYNEQFF. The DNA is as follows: TGTGCCAGCAGCGTTTTTGAGGGGGGCTACAATGAGCAGTTCTTC.